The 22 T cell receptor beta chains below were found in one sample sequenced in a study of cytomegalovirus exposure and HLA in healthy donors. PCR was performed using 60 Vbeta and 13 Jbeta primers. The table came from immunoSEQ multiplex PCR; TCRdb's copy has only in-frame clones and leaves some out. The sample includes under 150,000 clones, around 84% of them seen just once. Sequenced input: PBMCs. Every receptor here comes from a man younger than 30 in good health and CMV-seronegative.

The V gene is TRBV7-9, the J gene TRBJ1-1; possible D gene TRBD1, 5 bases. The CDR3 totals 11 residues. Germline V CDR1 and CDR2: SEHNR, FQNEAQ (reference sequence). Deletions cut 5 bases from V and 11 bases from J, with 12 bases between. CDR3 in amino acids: CASSLSGGAFF. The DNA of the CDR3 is TGTGCCAGCAGCCTCTCGGGGGGGGCTTTCTTT.

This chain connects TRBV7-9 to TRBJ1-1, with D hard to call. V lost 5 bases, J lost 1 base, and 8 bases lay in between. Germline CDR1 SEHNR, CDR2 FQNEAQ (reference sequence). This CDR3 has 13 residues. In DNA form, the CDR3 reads TGTGCCAGCAGCCGACGGGAGAACACTGAAGCTTTCTTT. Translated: CASSRRENTEAFF.

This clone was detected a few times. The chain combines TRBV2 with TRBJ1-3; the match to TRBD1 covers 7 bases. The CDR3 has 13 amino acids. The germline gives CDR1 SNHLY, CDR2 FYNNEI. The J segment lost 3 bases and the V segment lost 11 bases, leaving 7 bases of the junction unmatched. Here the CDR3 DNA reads TGTGCCTCTACGGGGACAGTTGGAAACACCATATATTTT. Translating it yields CASTGTVGNTIYF.

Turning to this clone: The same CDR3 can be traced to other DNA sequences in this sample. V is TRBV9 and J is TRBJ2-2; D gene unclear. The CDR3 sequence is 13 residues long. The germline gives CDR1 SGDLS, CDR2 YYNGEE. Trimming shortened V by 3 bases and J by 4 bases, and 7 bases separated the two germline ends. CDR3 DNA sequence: TGTGCCAGCAGCGCTTCTATCACCGGGGAGCTGTTTTTT. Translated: CASSASITGELFF. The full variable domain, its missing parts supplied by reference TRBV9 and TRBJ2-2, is DSGVTQTPKHLITATGQRVTLRCSPRSGDLSVYWYQQSLDQGLQFLIQYYNGEERAKGNILERFSAQQFPDLHSELNLSSLELGDSALYFCASSASITGELFFGEGSRLTVL.

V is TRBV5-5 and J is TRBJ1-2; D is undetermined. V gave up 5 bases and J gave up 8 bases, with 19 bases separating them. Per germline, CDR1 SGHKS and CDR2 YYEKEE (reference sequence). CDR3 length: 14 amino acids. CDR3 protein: CASSSTPPLGGYTF. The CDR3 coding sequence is TGTGCCAGCAGTTCTACCCCGCCCCTAGGAGGCTACACCTTC.

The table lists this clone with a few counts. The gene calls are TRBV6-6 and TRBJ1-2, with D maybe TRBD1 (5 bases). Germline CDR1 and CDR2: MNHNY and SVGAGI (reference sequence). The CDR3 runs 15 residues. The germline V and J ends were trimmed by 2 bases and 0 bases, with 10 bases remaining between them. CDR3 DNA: TGTGCCAGCAGTTACGGGGGGGAGGCTAACTATGGCTACACCTTC. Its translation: CASSYGGEANYGYTF.

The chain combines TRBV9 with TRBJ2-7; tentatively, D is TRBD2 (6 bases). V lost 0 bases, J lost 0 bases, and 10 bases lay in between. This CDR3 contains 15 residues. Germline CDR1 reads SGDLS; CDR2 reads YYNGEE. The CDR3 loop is CASSVVAGSSYEQYF. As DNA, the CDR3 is TGTGCCAGCAGCGTAGTGGCGGGAAGCTCCTACGAGCAGTACTTC.

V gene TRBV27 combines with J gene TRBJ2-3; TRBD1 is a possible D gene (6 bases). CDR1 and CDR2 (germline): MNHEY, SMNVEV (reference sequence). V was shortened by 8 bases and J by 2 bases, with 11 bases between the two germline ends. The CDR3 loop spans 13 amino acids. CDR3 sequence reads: CASRTAYTDTQYF. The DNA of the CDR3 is TGTGCCAGCCGGACAGCCTACACAGATACGCAGTATTTT.

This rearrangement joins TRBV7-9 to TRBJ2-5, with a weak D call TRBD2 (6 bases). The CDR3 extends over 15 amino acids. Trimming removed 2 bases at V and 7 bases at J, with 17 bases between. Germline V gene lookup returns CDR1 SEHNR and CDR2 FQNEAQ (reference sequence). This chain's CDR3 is CASSLPGLEGGTQYF. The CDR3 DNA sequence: TGTGCCAGCAGCTTACCGGGGCTGGAGGGTGGGACCCAGTACTTC.

This chain's CDR3 is CASSRDGVSGYTF. CDR3 DNA: TGTGCCAGCAGCAGAGACGGGGTGAGCGGCTACACCTTC. The V gene is TRBV5-4, the J gene TRBJ1-2; D not certain. CDR1 and CDR2 from the germline V gene are SGHNT and YYREEE (reference sequence). V was cut by 4 bases and J by 8 bases, with 15 bases left in between. This CDR3 region has 13 residues.

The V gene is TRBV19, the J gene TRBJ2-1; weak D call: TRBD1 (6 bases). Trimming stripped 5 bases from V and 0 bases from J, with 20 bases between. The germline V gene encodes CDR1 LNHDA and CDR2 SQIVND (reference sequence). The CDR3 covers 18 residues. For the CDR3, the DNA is TGTGCCAGTAGTCCCATGGGGGCAGGGGCAATCTCCTACAATGAGCAGTTCTTC. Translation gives CASSPMGAGAISYNEQFF.

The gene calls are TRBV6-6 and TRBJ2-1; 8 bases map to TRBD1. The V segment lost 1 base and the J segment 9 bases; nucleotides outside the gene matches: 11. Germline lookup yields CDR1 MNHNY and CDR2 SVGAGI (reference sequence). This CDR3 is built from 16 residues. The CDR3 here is CASSYWTGSTPGEQFF. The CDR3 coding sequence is TGTGCCAGCAGTTACTGGACAGGGTCGACTCCCGGTGAGCAGTTCTTC.

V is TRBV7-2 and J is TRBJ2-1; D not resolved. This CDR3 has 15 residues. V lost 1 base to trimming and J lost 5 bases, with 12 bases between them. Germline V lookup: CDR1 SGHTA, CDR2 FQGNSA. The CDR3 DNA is TGTGCCAGCAGCTTAGATTTTGGCCTTCACAATGAGCAGTTCTTC. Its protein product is CASSLDFGLHNEQFF.

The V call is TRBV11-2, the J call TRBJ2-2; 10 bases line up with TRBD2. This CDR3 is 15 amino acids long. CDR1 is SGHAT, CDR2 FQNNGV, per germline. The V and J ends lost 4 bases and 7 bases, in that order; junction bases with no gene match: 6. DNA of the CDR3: TGTGCCAGCAGCTCGACTAGCGGGCCACGCGGGGAGCTGTTTTTT. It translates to CASSSTSGPRGELFF.

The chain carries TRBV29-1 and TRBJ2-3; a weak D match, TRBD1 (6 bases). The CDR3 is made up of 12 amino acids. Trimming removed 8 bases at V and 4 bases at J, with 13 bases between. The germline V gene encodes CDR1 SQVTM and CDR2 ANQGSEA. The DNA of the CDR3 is TGCAGCTTTCTGGGGGCAGCAGATACGCAGTATTTT. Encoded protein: CSFLGAADTQYF.

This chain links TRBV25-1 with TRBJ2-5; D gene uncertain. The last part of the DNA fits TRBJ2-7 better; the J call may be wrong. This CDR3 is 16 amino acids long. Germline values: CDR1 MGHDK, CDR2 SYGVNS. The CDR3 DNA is TGTGCCAGCGATAGGCCTCACGGTGGGCTGAGCTACGAGCAGTACTTC. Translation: CASDRPHGGLSYEQYF.

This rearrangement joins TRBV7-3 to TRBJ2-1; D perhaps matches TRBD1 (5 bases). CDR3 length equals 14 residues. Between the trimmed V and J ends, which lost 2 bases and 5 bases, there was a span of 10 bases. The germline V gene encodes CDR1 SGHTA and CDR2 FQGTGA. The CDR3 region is CASSLGQGHNEQFF. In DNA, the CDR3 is TGTGCCAGCAGCTTAGGGCAGGGCCACAATGAGCAGTTCTTC.

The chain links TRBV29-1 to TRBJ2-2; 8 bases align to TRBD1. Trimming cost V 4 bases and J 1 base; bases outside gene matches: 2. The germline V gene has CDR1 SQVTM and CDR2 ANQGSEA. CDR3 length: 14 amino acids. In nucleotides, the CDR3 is TGCAGCGTTGTGGGGACAGGGAACACCGGGGAGCTGTTTTTT. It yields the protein CSVVGTGNTGELFF.

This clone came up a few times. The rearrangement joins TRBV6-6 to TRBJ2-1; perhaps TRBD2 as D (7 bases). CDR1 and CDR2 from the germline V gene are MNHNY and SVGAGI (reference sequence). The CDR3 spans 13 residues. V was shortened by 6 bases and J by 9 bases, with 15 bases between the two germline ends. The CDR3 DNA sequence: TGTGCCAGCAGACTCAGGGAGGGGGGTGAGCAGTTCTTC. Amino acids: CASRLREGGEQFF.

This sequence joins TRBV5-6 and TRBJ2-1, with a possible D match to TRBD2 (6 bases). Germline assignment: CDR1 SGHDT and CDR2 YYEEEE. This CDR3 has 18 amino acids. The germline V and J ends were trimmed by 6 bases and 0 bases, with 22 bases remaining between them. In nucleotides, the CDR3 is TGTGCCAGCACAGTGGGTCTCGGGGGACCTTTCTCCTACAATGAGCAGTTCTTC. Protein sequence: CASTVGLGGPFSYNEQFF.

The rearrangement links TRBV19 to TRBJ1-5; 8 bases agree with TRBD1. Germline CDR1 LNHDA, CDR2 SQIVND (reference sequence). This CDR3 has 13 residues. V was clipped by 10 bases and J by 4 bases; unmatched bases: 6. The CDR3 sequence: CATSDRENQPQHF. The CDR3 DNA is TGTGCCACCTCGGACAGGGAGAATCAGCCCCAGCATTTT.

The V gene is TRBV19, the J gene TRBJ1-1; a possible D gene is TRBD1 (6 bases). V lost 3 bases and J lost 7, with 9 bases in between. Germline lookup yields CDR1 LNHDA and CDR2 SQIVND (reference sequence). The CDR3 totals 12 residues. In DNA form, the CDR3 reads TGTGCCAGTAGTATCGGACAGATTGAAGCTTTCTTT. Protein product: CASSIGQIEAFF.